These T cell receptor beta chains were read from a single sample in a study of blood T cell repertoires in COVID-19. TCRdb's table, derived via immunoSEQ multiplex PCR, lists solely in-frame clones and lacks some. The sample holds about 250,000 clones, 87% seen once. Specimen: peripheral blood. These receptors all come from a man aged 18 to 29 with active or convalescent COVID-19. CDR3s leave out the opening cysteine and the closing phenylalanine or tryptophan. D genes are given only for firm matches.

j_gene: TRBJ1-3; d_gene: NA; v_gene: TRBV19; CDR3aa: ASSIDAGSGNTIY
j_gene: TRBJ1-2; d_gene: NA; v_gene: TRBV3-1/TRBV3-2; CDR3aa: ATSREYGYT
j_gene: TRBJ1-2; d_gene: TRBD1; v_gene: TRBV11-2; CDR3aa: ASSPPNTRTGAYGYT
j_gene: TRBJ2-6; d_gene: NA; v_gene: TRBV6-2/TRBV6-3; CDR3aa: ASSYMGGARSGANVLT
j_gene: TRBJ1-1; d_gene: NA; v_gene: TRBV7-2; CDR3aa: ASSTPGKRNTEAF
j_gene: TRBJ2-4; d_gene: NA; v_gene: TRBV7-2; CDR3aa: ASSLSTGSKNIQY
j_gene: TRBJ2-7; d_gene: TRBD2; v_gene: TRBV3-1/TRBV3-2; CDR3aa: ASSRPSGGSSYEQY
j_gene: TRBJ2-7; d_gene: NA; v_gene: TRBV10-1; CDR3aa: ASSDGSEQY
j_gene: TRBJ2-2; d_gene: TRBD2; v_gene: TRBV9; CDR3aa: ASSRGGAANTGELF
j_gene: TRBJ2-1; d_gene: NA; v_gene: TRBV7-9; CDR3aa: ASSTLLYNEQF
j_gene: TRBJ2-5; d_gene: NA; v_gene: TRBV5-1; CDR3aa: ASSLGRETQY
j_gene: TRBJ1-2; d_gene: TRBD1; v_gene: TRBV14; CDR3aa: ASSRTGTGRGYT
j_gene: TRBJ1-1; d_gene: TRBD1; v_gene: TRBV29-1; CDR3aa: SVLLRTGLGNTEAF
j_gene: TRBJ1-5; d_gene: NA; v_gene: TRBV24-1; CDR3aa: ATGGGAGNQPQH
j_gene: TRBJ1-3; d_gene: TRBD1; v_gene: TRBV18; CDR3aa: ASSPPGQVNSGNTIY
j_gene: TRBJ1-2; d_gene: TRBD1; v_gene: TRBV19; CDR3aa: ASIPGQGALGYT
j_gene: TRBJ2-3; d_gene: NA; v_gene: TRBV14; CDR3aa: ASSPQDNTDTQY
j_gene: TRBJ1-2; d_gene: NA; v_gene: TRBV28; CDR3aa: ASSTRGKRHYGYT
j_gene: TRBJ1-2; d_gene: NA; v_gene: TRBV6-6; CDR3aa: ASMLGQPYGYT
j_gene: TRBJ2-3; d_gene: TRBD2; v_gene: TRBV7-6; CDR3aa: ASSLGVAGGLETDTQY
j_gene: TRBJ1-1; d_gene: NA; v_gene: TRBV5-1; CDR3aa: ASSSLADSDTEAF
j_gene: TRBJ1-1; d_gene: NA; v_gene: TRBV6-6; CDR3aa: ASSAELTAAF
j_gene: TRBJ1-6; d_gene: TRBD1; v_gene: TRBV28; CDR3aa: ASSDRAGSYNSPLH
j_gene: TRBJ2-5; d_gene: NA; v_gene: TRBV14; CDR3aa: ASRQNGETQY
j_gene: TRBJ2-1; d_gene: TRBD2; v_gene: TRBV4-3; CDR3aa: ASSQEGLAAKSPF
j_gene: TRBJ2-1; d_gene: TRBD2; v_gene: TRBV9; CDR3aa: ASSVQLASNQYNEQF
j_gene: TRBJ1-1; d_gene: TRBD1; v_gene: TRBV28; CDR3aa: ASSKHRGHTEAF
j_gene: TRBJ1-2; d_gene: NA; v_gene: TRBV6-5; CDR3aa: ASSYSAVNYGYT
j_gene: TRBJ2-7; d_gene: NA; v_gene: TRBV11-2; CDR3aa: ASSFNRVQY
j_gene: TRBJ1-2; d_gene: TRBD1; v_gene: TRBV28; CDR3aa: ASSPPGTGVGGYT
j_gene: TRBJ2-3; d_gene: NA; v_gene: TRBV3-1/TRBV3-2; CDR3aa: ASSPAQRGTDTQY
j_gene: TRBJ1-1; d_gene: TRBD1; v_gene: TRBV19; CDR3aa: ASSTPQPSGGVDTEAF
j_gene: TRBJ1-1; d_gene: NA; v_gene: TRBV7-9; CDR3aa: ASSVYSGTEAF
j_gene: TRBJ1-5; d_gene: NA; v_gene: TRBV11-2; CDR3aa: ASSFSGNQPQH
j_gene: TRBJ1-6; d_gene: TRBD1; v_gene: TRBV6-6; CDR3aa: ASSFRTGWASPLH